The source of this TCR beta chain is a study of PD-1 blockade in classical Hodgkin lymphoma. Study summary: Treatment was intravenous nivolumab, 3 mg/kg every 2 weeks, until progression.

Relapse was seen in all patients after autologous stem cell transplantation, and brentuximab vedotin exposure was variable. Germline CDR1 reads SGHTA; CDR2 reads FQGTGA. V was clipped by 5 bases and J by 4 bases; unmatched bases: 17. The CDR3 contains 19 residues. Regarding the study as a whole: No one has yet defined what causes the repertoire differences, which may be disease activity or prior therapy. Baseline diversity in complete responders resembled that of newly diagnosed patients. By cycle point C4D1, TCR diversity had risen significantly in CD4+ cells (but not CD8+ cells).

Some clones are missing from TCRdb's copy, which holds only in-frame ones; the method was immunoSEQ multiplex PCR. The sample holds about 43,000 clones, 65% to 85% seen once. With respect to this clone: Its cognate antigen is unknown.

This sample comprised peripheral blood mononuclear cells (PBMCs), obtained before the second cycle of nivolumab. V gene TRBV7-3 combines with J gene TRBJ2-3; TRBD2 agrees at 11 bases. This receptor was taken from a human donor with classical Hodgkin lymphoma. The DNA for the CDR3 is TGTGCCAGCAGCGCGTATTTACAGGCTAGCGGGAGGAATCCAGATACGCAGTATTTT. Translation: CASSAYLQASGRNPDTQYF.